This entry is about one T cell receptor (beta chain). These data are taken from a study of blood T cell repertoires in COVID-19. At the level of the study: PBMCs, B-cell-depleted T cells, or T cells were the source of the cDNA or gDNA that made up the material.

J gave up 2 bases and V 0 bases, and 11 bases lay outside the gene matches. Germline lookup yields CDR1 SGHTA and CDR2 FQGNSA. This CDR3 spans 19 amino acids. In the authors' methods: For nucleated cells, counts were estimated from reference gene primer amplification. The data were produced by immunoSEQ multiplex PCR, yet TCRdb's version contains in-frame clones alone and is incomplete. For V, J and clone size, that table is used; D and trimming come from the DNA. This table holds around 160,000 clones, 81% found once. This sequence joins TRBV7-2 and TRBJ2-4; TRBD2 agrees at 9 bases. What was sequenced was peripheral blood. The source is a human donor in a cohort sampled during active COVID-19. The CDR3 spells CASSLASASGTPSKNIQYF. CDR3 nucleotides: TGTGCCAGCAGCTTAGCCTCGGCTAGCGGGACCCCTTCCAAAAACATTCAGTACTTC.